These T cell receptor beta chains were read from a single sample in a study of blood T cell dynamics during melanoma immunotherapy. The repertoire was sequenced with immunoSEQ multiplex PCR; TCRdb's copy has only in-frame clones and lacks some. The sample includes thousands of clones, around nine tenths of them seen just once. The sequencing used blood, collected from a patient treated with checkpoint blockade. All receptors derive from a human donor with melanoma. Each CDR3 is given with its conserved first and last residue. D genes are given only for firm matches. Only part of the rows carry a size: once, few, many, or a class if the clone is expanded.

abundance: once
v_gene: TRBV2
d_gene: -
j_gene: TRBJ2-2
CDR3aa: CASKSRLGDHTGELFF
CDR3nt: TGTGCCAGCAAGTCCCGACTTGGGGATCACACCGGGGAGCTGTTTTTT

abundance: -
v_gene: TRBV27
d_gene: TRBD1
j_gene: TRBJ2-7
CDR3aa: CASSLAGTGPYEQYF
CDR3nt: TGTGCCAGCAGTTTGGCCGGGACAGGTCCCTACGAGCAGTACTTC

abundance: once
v_gene: TRBV5-6
d_gene: -
j_gene: TRBJ2-5
CDR3aa: CASSSLVSAGEETQYF
CDR3nt: TGTGCCAGCAGCTCCCTAGTTAGCGCGGGCGAAGAGACCCAGTACTTC

abundance: -
v_gene: TRBV7-7
d_gene: -
j_gene: TRBJ2-5
CDR3aa: CASSLGTGPRPQYF
CDR3nt: TGTGCCAGCAGCCTGGGGACTGGCCCGAGGCCCCAGTACTTC

abundance: -
v_gene: TRBV30
d_gene: -
j_gene: TRBJ1-6
CDR3aa: CAWMAQRHNSPPHF
CDR3nt: TGTGCCTGGATGGCACAGCGCCATAATTCACCCCCCCACTTT

abundance: -
v_gene: TRBV28
d_gene: TRBD1
j_gene: TRBJ2-7
CDR3aa: CASTRTGSRGEQYF
CDR3nt: TGTGCCAGTACAAGGACAGGTAGTAGAGGCGAGCAGTACTTC

abundance: -
v_gene: TRBV4-3
d_gene: TRBD1
j_gene: TRBJ1-1
CDR3aa: CASSQITGGGYTEAFF
CDR3nt: TGCGCCAGCAGCCAAATAACAGGGGGAGGATACACTGAAGCTTTCTTT

abundance: -
v_gene: TRBV19
d_gene: -
j_gene: TRBJ1-1
CDR3aa: CASTTTGSSFSEAFF
CDR3nt: TGTGCCAGTACCACGACAGGTTCTAGCTTTTCTGAAGCTTTCTTT

abundance: -
v_gene: TRBV5-1
d_gene: -
j_gene: TRBJ2-1
CDR3aa: CASSFDTSSYNEQFF
CDR3nt: TGCGCCAGCAGCTTTGACACGAGCTCCTACAATGAGCAGTTCTTC

abundance: -
v_gene: TRBV7-2
d_gene: -
j_gene: TRBJ1-6
CDR3aa: CASSLTGVVGSSYNSPLHF
CDR3nt: TGTGCCAGCAGCTTAACGGGGGTTGTAGGAAGCTCCTATAATTCACCCCTCCACTTT

abundance: -
v_gene: TRBV7-2
d_gene: -
j_gene: TRBJ2-1
CDR3aa: CASSLYSSYNEQFF
CDR3nt: TGTGCCAGCAGCTTATATAGCTCCTACAATGAGCAGTTCTTC

abundance: few
v_gene: TRBV2
d_gene: -
j_gene: TRBJ2-7
CDR3aa: CASSVREGWHEQYF
CDR3nt: TGTGCCAGCAGTGTTAGAGAGGGTTGGCACGAGCAGTACTTC

abundance: -
v_gene: TRBV7-7
d_gene: -
j_gene: TRBJ2-2
CDR3aa: CASSLLAGAPGELFF
CDR3nt: TGTGCCAGCAGCTTACTGGCAGGGGCGCCCGGGGAGCTGTTTTTT

abundance: -
v_gene: TRBV25-1
d_gene: TRBD2
j_gene: TRBJ2-2
CDR3aa: CASSEIAGDEHRGAVF
CDR3nt: TGTGCCAGCAGCGAAATAGCGGGAGATGAACACCGGGGAGCTGTTTTT

abundance: -
v_gene: TRBV2
d_gene: TRBD2
j_gene: TRBJ2-7
CDR3aa: CASSELTSGDEQYF
CDR3nt: TGTGCCAGCAGCGAACTGACTAGCGGGGACGAGCAGTACTTC

abundance: -
v_gene: TRBV7-9
d_gene: TRBD2
j_gene: TRBJ2-7
CDR3aa: CASSFGGSHEQYF
CDR3nt: TGTGCCAGCAGCTTTGGCGGGAGTCATGAGCAGTACTTC

abundance: -
v_gene: TRBV29-1
d_gene: -
j_gene: TRBJ2-1
CDR3aa: CSVEDPGDGSENEQFF
CDR3nt: TGCAGCGTTGAAGATCCAGGCGACGGGAGTGAGAATGAGCAGTTCTTC

abundance: once
v_gene: TRBV7-9
d_gene: -
j_gene: TRBJ2-7
CDR3aa: CASSLRESGDTYEQYF
CDR3nt: TGTGCCAGCAGCTTAAGGGAGTCAGGGGACACCTACGAGCAGTACTTC

abundance: -
v_gene: TRBV5-5
d_gene: -
j_gene: TRBJ2-2
CDR3aa: CASGGSLNTGELFF
CDR3nt: TGTGCCAGCGGGGGATCTCTGAACACCGGGGAGCTGTTTTTT

abundance: -
v_gene: TRBV9
d_gene: -
j_gene: TRBJ1-2
CDR3aa: CASSVDVGYGYTF
CDR3nt: TGTGCCAGCAGCGTAGACGTGGGCTATGGCTACACCTTC

abundance: -
v_gene: TRBV4-3
d_gene: TRBD1
j_gene: TRBJ2-6
CDR3aa: CASSQGVTGVGANVLTF
CDR3nt: TGCGCCAGCAGCCAAGGTGTGACAGGGGTTGGGGCCAACGTCCTGACTTTC

abundance: -
v_gene: TRBV7-3
d_gene: TRBD2
j_gene: TRBJ2-1
CDR3aa: CASSLELAGGEKQFF
CDR3nt: TGTGCCAGCAGCTTAGAACTAGCGGGAGGGGAGAAGCAGTTCTTC

abundance: -
v_gene: TRBV6-1
d_gene: -
j_gene: TRBJ1-4
CDR3aa: CASSDLPSGGREKLFF
CDR3nt: TGTGCCAGCAGTGACCTGCCCTCGGGAGGGCGCGAAAAACTGTTTTTT

abundance: -
v_gene: TRBV7-2
d_gene: -
j_gene: TRBJ2-7
CDR3aa: CAAGHGNTYEQYF
CDR3nt: TGTGCCGCCGGGCACGGTAATACCTACGAGCAGTACTTC

abundance: -
v_gene: TRBV6-1
d_gene: -
j_gene: TRBJ1-1
CDR3aa: CASRRGHPNTEAFF
CDR3nt: TGTGCCAGCAGGAGGGGACACCCGAACACTGAAGCTTTCTTT

abundance: -
v_gene: TRBV5-4
d_gene: TRBD2
j_gene: TRBJ2-5
CDR3aa: CASSSPTSGRTQYF
CDR3nt: TGTGCCAGCAGCTCGCCGACTAGCGGGAGAACCCAGTACTTC

abundance: -
v_gene: TRBV27
d_gene: -
j_gene: TRBJ2-1
CDR3aa: CASRIINPIRNEQFF
CDR3nt: TGTGCCAGCCGAATCATAAACCCCATTCGGAATGAGCAGTTCTTC

abundance: -
v_gene: TRBV7-6
d_gene: TRBD1
j_gene: TRBJ2-7
CDR3aa: CASSSRTGGSEQYF
CDR3nt: TGTGCCAGCAGCTCGCGGACAGGGGGTTCCGAGCAGTACTTC

abundance: -
v_gene: TRBV19
d_gene: TRBD2
j_gene: TRBJ2-7
CDR3aa: CASSTLAGGATYEQYF
CDR3nt: TGTGCCAGTAGTACCCTAGCGGGGGGCGCCACCTACGAGCAGTACTTC

abundance: -
v_gene: TRBV6-1
d_gene: -
j_gene: TRBJ1-2
CDR3aa: CASRRGGSHYGYTF
CDR3nt: TGTGCCAGCAGACGGGGGGGGAGTCACTATGGCTACACCTTC

abundance: -
v_gene: TRBV19
d_gene: -
j_gene: TRBJ1-3
CDR3aa: CASSFGGVWNTIYF
CDR3nt: TGTGCCAGTAGTTTTGGCGGGGTATGGAACACCATATATTTT

abundance: -
v_gene: TRBV5-1
d_gene: -
j_gene: TRBJ2-5
CDR3aa: CASSGGQPQETQYF
CDR3nt: TGCGCCAGCAGCGGCGGACAGCCCCAAGAGACCCAGTACTTC

abundance: -
v_gene: TRBV7-2
d_gene: TRBD2
j_gene: TRBJ2-3
CDR3aa: CASSLRPAGDTDTQYF
CDR3nt: TGTGCCAGCAGCTTGAGGCCAGCGGGAGACACAGATACGCAGTATTTT

abundance: -
v_gene: TRBV18
d_gene: -
j_gene: TRBJ2-7
CDR3aa: CASSPSGASRSYEQYF
CDR3nt: TGTGCCAGCTCACCATCGGGGGCTAGTAGGTCCTACGAGCAGTACTTC

abundance: -
v_gene: TRBV7-2
d_gene: -
j_gene: TRBJ2-7
CDR3aa: CASSLGLEAGAYEQYF
CDR3nt: TGTGCCAGCAGCTTAGGGCTGGAGGCAGGTGCCTACGAGCAGTACTTC

abundance: -
v_gene: TRBV29-1
d_gene: TRBD2
j_gene: TRBJ2-1
CDR3aa: CSVVSGGDSYNEQFF
CDR3nt: TGCAGCGTGGTAAGCGGGGGTGACTCCTACAATGAGCAGTTCTTC

abundance: -
v_gene: TRBV5-4
d_gene: TRBD1
j_gene: TRBJ1-2
CDR3aa: CASSSRTGNGCTF
CDR3nt: TGTGCCAGCAGCTCACGGACAGGGAATGGCTGCACCTTC